This T cell receptor (beta chain) comes out of a study of glioma-infiltrating T cells after dendritic cell vaccination. Study overall: Dendritic cell vaccination trial patients had either newly diagnosed or recurrent glioblastoma.

This sample's time point: after dendritic cell vaccination, including at tumor progression/relapse. Clones were sequenced by immunoSEQ multiplex PCR, and TCRdb holds only the in-frame ones, with some missing. The sample lists 70,000 to 95,000 clones, roughly 91% occurring once. In germline, CDR1 is SGDLS, CDR2 YYNGEE. CDR3 length: 15 amino acids. V gave up 3 bases and J gave up 4 bases, with 16 bases separating them. Sequenced material: blood, taken after dendritic cell vaccination. V and J are TRBV9 and TRBJ1-1, with D maybe TRBD1 (5 bases). This TCR was recovered from a human donor with glioblastoma. CDR3: CASSGEGRGSTEAFF. The DNA for the CDR3 is TGTGCCAGCAGCGGGGAGGGGAGGGGAAGCACTGAAGCTTTCTTT. Using reference TRBV9 and TRBJ1-1 for the parts outside the CDR3, the full variable domain is DSGVTQTPKHLITATGQRVTLRCSPRSGDLSVYWYQQSLDQGLQFLIQYYNGEERAKGNILERFSAQQFPDLHSELNLSSLELGDSALYFCASSGEGRGSTEAFFGQGTRLTVV.